This is a list of T cell receptor beta chains from one sample in a study of CD8+ T cells in alopecia areata. Clones were sequenced by immunoSEQ multiplex PCR, and TCRdb holds only the in-frame ones, with some missing. Of roughly 100,000 clones listed, 44% are singletons. The sample consisted of CD8+ T cells sorted from blood, taken at week 24, from a patient treated with tofacitinib. The origin of the receptors is a human donor with alopecia areata. CDR3s include the opening cysteine and the closing phenylalanine or tryptophan. Size values are once, few and many counts, or a class for expanded clones, and some rows have none.

j_gene | abundance | v_gene | CDR3aa
TRBJ1-1 | few | TRBV29-1 | CSVEVPSSREAFF
TRBJ2-7 | few | TRBV11-2 | CASSFGGYEQYF
TRBJ2-2 | few | TRBV29-1 | CSVVSTNTGELFF
TRBJ2-7 | - | TRBV5-6 | CASSLGTVYEQYF
TRBJ2-1 | few | TRBV27 | CASRGQLNEQFF
TRBJ1-1 | - | TRBV29-1 | CSVETSEAFF
TRBJ2-1 | - | TRBV4-3 | CASSQDGGRRYNEQFF
TRBJ2-1 | - | TRBV13 | CATRPGAFPNEQFF
TRBJ2-1 | few | TRBV7-8 | CASSFTQGFDEQFF
TRBJ2-7 | - | TRBV11-2 | CASQGTSGGTYEQYF
TRBJ2-2 | once | TRBV9 | CASSSGGNPGELFF
TRBJ2-7 | - | TRBV7-9 | CASSRRTYEQYF
TRBJ2-5 | - | TRBV29-1 | CSVRTGGMWQYF
TRBJ2-6 | - | TRBV18 | CASSPAERTSGANVLTF
TRBJ2-7 | few | TRBV7-9 | CASSPNSYEQYF
TRBJ2-7 | - | TRBV29-1 | CSVVGPLKPGGDGSYEQYF
TRBJ2-2 | - | TRBV6-5 | CASWTSGSTGELFF
TRBJ2-1 | - | TRBV5-1 | CASSSGTSGGNEQFF
TRBJ2-4 | - | TRBV18 | CASSPFGQGSDIQYF
TRBJ2-3 | - | TRBV7-9 | CASSPGTSGLFTDTQYF
TRBJ1-2 | - | TRBV5-4 | CATKTGGVGYGYTF
TRBJ2-7 | - | TRBV7-2 | CASSPTGASSYEQYF
TRBJ2-2 | few | TRBV19 | CASSPGTGVNTGELFF
TRBJ2-7 | - | TRBV4-1 | CASSQAGSTYEQYF
TRBJ2-5 | - | TRBV7-6 | CASSFRALGETQYF
TRBJ2-1 | - | TRBV7-2 | CASSPRGAGEQFF
TRBJ2-6 | - | TRBV29-1 | CSVTGTDSSGANVLTF
TRBJ2-3 | - | TRBV30 | CAWSVGLAGNTDTQYF
TRBJ2-1 | - | TRBV9 | CASSPIQLNEQFF
TRBJ2-7 | - | TRBV29-1 | CSVGGIDEQYF
TRBJ2-4 | few | TRBV5-1 | CASSLLGLAGESAKNIQYF
TRBJ2-7 | - | TRBV5-4 | CASSPNSGRVPFEQYF
TRBJ2-1 | - | TRBV9 | CASSVEGGGLGNEQFF
TRBJ2-6 | - | TRBV29-1 | CSVGGPGANVLTF
TRBJ2-7 | - | TRBV30 | CAWNPGTGFYEQYF
TRBJ2-7 | - | TRBV7-9 | CASSPGTSGSSPYEQYF
TRBJ2-7 | few | TRBV18 | CASSPGQNEQYF
TRBJ2-7 | - | TRBV7-6 | CASSATGSSYEQYF
TRBJ2-1 | - | TRBV7-2 | CASSKGLVVEQFF
TRBJ2-4 | - | TRBV30 | CAWAGGRSGIESKNIQYF
TRBJ2-1 | - | TRBV19 | CATRPVGTYSYNEQFF
- | few | TRBV7-9 | CASSLAGSYEQYF
TRBJ2-1 | - | TRBV6-6 | CASSPLAGLRNEQFF